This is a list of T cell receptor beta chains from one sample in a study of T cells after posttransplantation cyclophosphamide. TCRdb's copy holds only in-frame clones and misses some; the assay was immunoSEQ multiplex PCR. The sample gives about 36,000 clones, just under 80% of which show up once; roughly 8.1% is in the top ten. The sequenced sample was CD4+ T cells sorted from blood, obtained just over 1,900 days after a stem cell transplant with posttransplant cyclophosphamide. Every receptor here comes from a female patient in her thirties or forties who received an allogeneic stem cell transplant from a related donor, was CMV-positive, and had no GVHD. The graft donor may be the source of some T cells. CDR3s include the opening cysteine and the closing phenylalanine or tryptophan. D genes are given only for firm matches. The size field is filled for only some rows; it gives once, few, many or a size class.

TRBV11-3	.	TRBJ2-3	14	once	TGTGCCAGCAGCCCCTGGAAGGGGGCAGATACGCAGTATTTT	CASSPWKGADTQYF
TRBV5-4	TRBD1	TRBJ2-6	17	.	TGTGCCAGCAGCTCGGACAGGGGATTGGTTGGGGCCAACGTCCTGACTTTC	CASSSDRGLVGANVLTF
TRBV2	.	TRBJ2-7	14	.	TGTGCCAGCAGGGTCTCCTTCCTCAGGTACGAGCAGTACTTC	CASRVSFLRYEQYF
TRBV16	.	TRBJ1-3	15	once	TGTGCCAGCAGCCAATCGGTAGTCACTGGAAACACCATATATTTT	CASSQSVVTGNTIYF
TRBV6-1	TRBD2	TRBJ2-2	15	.	TGTGCCAGCAGTGTAAGCGGGGGGGCCACCGGGGAGCTGTTTTTT	CASSVSGGATGELFF
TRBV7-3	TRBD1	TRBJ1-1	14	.	TGTGCCAGCAGCTCGGGACAGAAGAACACTGAAGCTTTCTTT	CASSSGQKNTEAFF
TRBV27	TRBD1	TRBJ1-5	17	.	TGTGCCAGCAGTCGGGACAGTATCTTCCTTAGCAATCAGCCCCAGCATTTT	CASSRDSIFLSNQPQHF
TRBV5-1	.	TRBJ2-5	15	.	TGCGCCAGCAGCTCCACAGGGTTACCCTCGGAGACCCAGTACTTC	CASSSTGLPSETQYF
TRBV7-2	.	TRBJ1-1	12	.	TGTGCCAGCAGCCCTCGGGACACTGAAGCTTTCTTT	CASSPRDTEAFF
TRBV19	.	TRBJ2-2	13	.	TGTGCCAGTAGACATGACAGGGTGGGAGGGCTGTTTTTT	CASRHDRVGGLFF
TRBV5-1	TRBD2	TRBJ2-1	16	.	TGCGCCAGCAGCTTTGGTTTAGCGGGGGGTCCGAATGAGCAGTTCTTC	CASSFGLAGGPNEQFF
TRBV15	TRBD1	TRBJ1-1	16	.	TGTGCCACCAGCAGCGTTGTCGACAGGGGGGGCACTGAAGCTTTCTTT	CATSSVVDRGGTEAFF
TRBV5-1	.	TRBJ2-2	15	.	TGCGCCAGCAGCTGGGGGGGGCCGAACACCGGGGAGCTGTTTTTT	CASSWGGPNTGELFF
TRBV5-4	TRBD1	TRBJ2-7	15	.	TGTGCCAGCAGCCGAGGGACAGCGAATAACTACGAGCAGTACTTC	CASSRGTANNYEQYF
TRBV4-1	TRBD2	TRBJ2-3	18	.	TGCGCCAGCAGCCAAGTCGCTAGCGGGGGAACAAGCACAGATACGCAGTATTTT	CASSQVASGGTSTDTQYF
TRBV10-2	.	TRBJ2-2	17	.	TGCGCCAGCAGGAACCCGACAGTCAACGCGAACACCGGGGAGCTGTTTTTT	CASRNPTVNANTGELFF
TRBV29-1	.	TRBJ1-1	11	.	TGCAGCGTTGCAGGGTCCACTGAAGCTTTCTTT	CSVAGSTEAFF
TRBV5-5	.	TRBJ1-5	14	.	TGTGCCAGCAGCTCGGGGGGACTTAGACAGCCCCAGCATTTT	CASSSGGLRQPQHF
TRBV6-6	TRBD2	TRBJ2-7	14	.	TGTGCCAGCAGAACCTTCGGGACTATCGGCGAGCAGTACTTC	CASRTFGTIGEQYF
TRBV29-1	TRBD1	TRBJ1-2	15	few	TGCAGCATCCGGGACAGGGGACGTACTAACTATGGCTACACCTTC	CSIRDRGRTNYGYTF
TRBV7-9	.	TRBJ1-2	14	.	TGTGCCAGCATTGAGGGCGCAGCTAACTATGGCTACACCTTC	CASIEGAANYGYTF
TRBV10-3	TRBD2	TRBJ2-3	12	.	TGTGCCATTAGCGGGGGGGCAGATACGCAGTATTTT	CAISGGADTQYF
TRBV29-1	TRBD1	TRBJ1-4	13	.	TGCAGCGTTACAGGGGGCGCCGGGGAAAAACTGTTTTTT	CSVTGGAGEKLFF
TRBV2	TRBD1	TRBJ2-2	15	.	TGTGCCAGCAGCGACGGGACAGCCAACACCGGGGAGCTGTTTTTT	CASSDGTANTGELFF
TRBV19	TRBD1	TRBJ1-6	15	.	TGTGCCAGTAGTGAGGACAGGGCCCATAATTCACCCCTCCACTTT	CASSEDRAHNSPLHF
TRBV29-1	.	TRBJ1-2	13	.	TGCAGCGTTGCTCTGAGACTAAACTATGGCTACACCTTC	CSVALRLNYGYTF
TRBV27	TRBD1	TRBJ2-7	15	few	TGTGCCAGCAGCCATATCGGGACAGGGGGCGGCGAGCAGTACTTC	CASSHIGTGGGEQYF
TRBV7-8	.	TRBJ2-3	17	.	TGTGCCAGCAGCTTAGCAGGATGGCGGGGAGGCACAGATACGCAGTATTTT	CASSLAGWRGGTDTQYF
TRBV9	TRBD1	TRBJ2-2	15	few	TGTGCCAGCAGCTCGGGACAGGATTACACCGGGGAGCTGTTTTTT	CASSSGQDYTGELFF
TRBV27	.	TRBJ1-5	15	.	TGTGCCAGCAGTTTATGGGGGGGCCCCAATCAGCCCCAGCATTTT	CASSLWGGPNQPQHF
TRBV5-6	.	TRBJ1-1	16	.	TGTGCCAGCAGCTTGCCCCTACAGGCGACGAACACTGAAGCTTTCTTT	CASSLPLQATNTEAFF
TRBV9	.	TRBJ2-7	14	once	TGTGCCAGCAGCGTAGGTAGCAGCTCCTACGAGCAGTACTTC	CASSVGSSSYEQYF
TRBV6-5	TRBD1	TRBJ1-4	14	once	TGTGCCAGCAGTCAGGACAGGGGGTCTGAAAAACTGTTTTTT	CASSQDRGSEKLFF
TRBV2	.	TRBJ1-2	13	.	TGTGCCAGCAGTGAAAGGAGGGATTATGGCTACACCTTC	CASSERRDYGYTF
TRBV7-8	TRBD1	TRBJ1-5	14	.	TGTGCCAGCAGTTGGGACAGGGGAAGTCAGCCCCAGCATTTT	CASSWDRGSQPQHF
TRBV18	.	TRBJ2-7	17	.	TGTGCCAGCTCTCGACTTAAGACAGTACCCGCCTCCTACGAGCAGTACTTC	CASSRLKTVPASYEQYF
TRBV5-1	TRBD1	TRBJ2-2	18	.	TGCGCCAGCAGCTTGGTAACAGGATCCGGGACAGCCACCGGGGAGCTGTTTTTT	CASSLVTGSGTATGELFF
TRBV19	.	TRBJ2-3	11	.	TGTGCCAGTAGTATCTTAGATACGCAGTATTTT	CASSILDTQYF
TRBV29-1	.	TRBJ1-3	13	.	TGCAGCGTTGAATTCCGCTCTGGAAACACCATATATTTT	CSVEFRSGNTIYF
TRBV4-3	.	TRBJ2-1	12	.	TGCGCCAGCAGCCGGGCGAGTAATGAGCAGTTCTTC	CASSRASNEQFF
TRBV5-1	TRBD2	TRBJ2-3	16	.	TGCGCCAGCAGCTTGTCTAGCGGGGGCGGCACAGATACGCAGTATTTT	CASSLSSGGGTDTQYF
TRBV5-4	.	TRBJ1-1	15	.	TGTGCCAGCAGCTCCCGAGGGATGATGAACACTGAAGCTTTCTTT	CASSSRGMMNTEAFF
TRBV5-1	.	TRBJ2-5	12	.	TGCGCCAGCAGCTATTCTAGGGAGACCCAGTACTTC	CASSYSRETQYF
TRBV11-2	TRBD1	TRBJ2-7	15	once	TGTGCCAGCAGATTAGCTCTACAGGGGATCTACGAGCAGTACTTC	CASRLALQGIYEQYF
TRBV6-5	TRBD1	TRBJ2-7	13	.	TGTGCCACCCCGGGACAGAACTTCTACGAGCAGTACTTC	CATPGQNFYEQYF
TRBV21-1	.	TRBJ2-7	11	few	TGTGCCAGGACGGGTAGGTACGAGCAGTACTTC	CARTGRYEQYF
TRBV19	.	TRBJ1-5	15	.	TGTGCCAGTAGACTCAGCGCCTATAGCAATCAGCCCCAGCATTTT	CASRLSAYSNQPQHF
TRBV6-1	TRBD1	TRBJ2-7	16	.	TGTGCCAGCAGTGATCCTAGGACAGGGGTCCTCTACGAGCAGTACTTC	CASSDPRTGVLYEQYF
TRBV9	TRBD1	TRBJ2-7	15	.	TGTGCCAGCAGCGTCACCGGGACAGCACACTACGAGCAGTACTTC	CASSVTGTAHYEQYF
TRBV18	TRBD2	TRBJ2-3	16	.	TGTGCCAGCTCACTGGGACTAGCGGGGCCCGGGGGTACGCAGTATTTT	CASSLGLAGPGGTQYF
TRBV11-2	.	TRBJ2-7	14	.	TGTGCCAGCAGCTTCACTGGACTGAGATACGAGCAGTACTTC	CASSFTGLRYEQYF
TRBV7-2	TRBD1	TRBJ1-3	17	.	TGTGCCAGCAGCTTAGTGGGCCCAGGGGGAACTGGAAACACCATATATTTT	CASSLVGPGGTGNTIYF
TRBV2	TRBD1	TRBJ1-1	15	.	TGTGCCAGTGAGACAGGGGGCGCGGGTGGCACTGAAGCTTTCTTT	CASETGGAGGTEAFF
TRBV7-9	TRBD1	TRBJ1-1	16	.	TGTGCCAGCAGCTACGGGACAGGCGACTTCAACACTGAAGCTTTCTTT	CASSYGTGDFNTEAFF
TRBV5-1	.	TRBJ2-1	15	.	TGCGCCAGCAGAAGTTCAGGGCAGTCCTACAATGAGCAGTTCTTC	CASRSSGQSYNEQFF
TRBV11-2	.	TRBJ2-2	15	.	TGTGCCAGCAGCCGACGGGAAGCGAACACCGGGGAGCTGTTTTTT	CASSRREANTGELFF
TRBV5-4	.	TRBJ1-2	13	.	TGTGCCAGCAGCTTGGCGATGGGAGATGGCTACACCTTC	CASSLAMGDGYTF
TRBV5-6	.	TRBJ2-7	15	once	TGTGCCAGCAGCTTGGCCACAGGTCGCTCCTACGAGCAGTACTTC	CASSLATGRSYEQYF
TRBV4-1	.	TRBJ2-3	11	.	TGCGCCAGCAAAGGGGGAAGGACGCAGTATTTT	CASKGGRTQYF
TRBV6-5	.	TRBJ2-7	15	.	TGTGCCAGCAGTTACTCCAGGGCAGGGTCCTACGAGCAGTACTTC	CASSYSRAGSYEQYF